This section outlines one T cell receptor (beta chain) sequence together with its context. The CDR3 has 14 residues. The germline gives CDR1 MGHRA, CDR2 YSYEKL. V lost 2 bases and J 2 bases, leaving 7 bases between the germline ends. This sample was taken from a study of T cell changes during pregnancy in multiple sclerosis. Some clones are missing from TCRdb's copy, which holds only in-frame ones; the method was immunoSEQ multiplex PCR. There are fewer than 45,000 clones in the sample; 90% occur only once, and over 5% lies in the top ten. The source is a female donor in good health, enrolled as a control in a pregnancy study. The chain employs TRBV4-1 and TRBJ2-1, with D perhaps TRBD1 (6 bases). Sequenced material: peripheral blood, taken in the third trimester of pregnancy. The CDR3 loop is CASSQQGTYNEQFF. The CDR3 region has the DNA TGCGCCAGCAGCCAACAGGGGACCTACAATGAGCAGTTCTTC.